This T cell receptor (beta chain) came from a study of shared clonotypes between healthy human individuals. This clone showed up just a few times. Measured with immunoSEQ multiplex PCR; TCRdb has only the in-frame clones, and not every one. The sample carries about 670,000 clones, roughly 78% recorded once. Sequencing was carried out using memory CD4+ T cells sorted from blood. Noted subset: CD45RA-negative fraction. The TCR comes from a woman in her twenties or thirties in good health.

Here the CDR3 reads CASRGNYGYTF. The CDR3 DNA sequence: TGTGCCAGCAGAGGAAACTATGGCTACACCTTC. The chain recombines TRBV28 with TRBJ1-2; D ambiguous. The germline V and J ends were trimmed by 6 bases and 2 bases, with 4 bases remaining between them. The CDR3 runs 11 residues. Germline V gene data show CDR1 as MDHEN and CDR2 as SYDVKM.